The clone carrying this TCR beta chain has only a few counts. This specimen comes from a study of blood T cells in healthy people across ages. A sample-barcoded 5' primer and a J-beta primer mix were used in a second PCR of roughly 7 to 11 cycles. TCRdb reprocessed the 5' RACE reads via MiXCR and lists one record per CDR3 protein. The sample yields over 450,000 distinct CDR3 sequences, 24% seen once. These records were also assigned to another study, of T cells of mothers and their children. That source reports: Each child gave about 3 million TCR beta CDR3 reads (each mother, over 8.5 million). Detection yielded no persistent microchimeric T cell clones.

This receptor was taken from a boy between 10 and 17 years old in good health. Material for sequencing was blood.

The CDR3 DNA is TGTGCCAGCAGTTTAGGAGACGCAACTAATGAAAAACTGTTTTTT. This encodes CASSLGDATNEKLFF. The J gene is TRBJ1-4, the V gene TRBV28; D unclear. V dropped 2 bases and J dropped 0 bases, with 7 bases sitting between them. Germline CDR1 is MDHEN and CDR2 is SYDVKM. This CDR3 has 15 amino acids.